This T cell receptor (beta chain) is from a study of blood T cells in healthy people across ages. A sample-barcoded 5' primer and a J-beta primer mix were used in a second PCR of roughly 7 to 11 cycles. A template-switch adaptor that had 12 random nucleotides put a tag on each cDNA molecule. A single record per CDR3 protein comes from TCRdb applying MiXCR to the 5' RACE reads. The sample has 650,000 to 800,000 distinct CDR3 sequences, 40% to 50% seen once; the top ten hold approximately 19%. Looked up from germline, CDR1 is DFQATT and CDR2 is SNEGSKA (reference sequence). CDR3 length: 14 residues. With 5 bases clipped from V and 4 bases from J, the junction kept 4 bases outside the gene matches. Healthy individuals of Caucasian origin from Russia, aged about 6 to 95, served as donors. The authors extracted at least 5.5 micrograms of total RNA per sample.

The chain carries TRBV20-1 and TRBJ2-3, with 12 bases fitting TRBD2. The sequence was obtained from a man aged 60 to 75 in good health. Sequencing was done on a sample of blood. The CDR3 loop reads CSAVRLAGADTQYF. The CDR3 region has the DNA TGCAGTGCTGTGAGACTAGCGGGGGCAGATACGCAGTATTTT.